Sequencing of this T cell receptor beta chain was carried out in a study of blood T cell repertoires in COVID-19. For the study at large: Specimens from acute and convalescent COVID-19 originated in the United States, Italy and Spain. The cDNA or gDNA used as material had been derived from T cells, B-cell-depleted T cells, or PBMCs.

This clone showed up many times. CDR1 and CDR2 (germline): MNHEY, SMNVEV (reference sequence). Between the trimmed V and J ends, which lost 5 bases and 6 bases, there was a span of 21 bases. The CDR3 runs to 16 residues. Generated by immunoSEQ multiplex PCR, the TCRdb table keeps only in-frame clones and is missing some. The sample consists of roughly 100,000 clones, 75% to 90% of them appearing once. The genes are TRBV27 and TRBJ2-3, with D possibly TRBD2 on 7 matching bases. Sequencing used peripheral blood. The clonotype was recovered from a human donor in a cohort sampled during active or convalescent COVID-19. CDR3 nucleotides: TGTGCCAGCAGTCCGCTGAGGGGGGGCGCAGCGGATACGCAGTATTTT. Its translation: CASSPLRGGAADTQYF.